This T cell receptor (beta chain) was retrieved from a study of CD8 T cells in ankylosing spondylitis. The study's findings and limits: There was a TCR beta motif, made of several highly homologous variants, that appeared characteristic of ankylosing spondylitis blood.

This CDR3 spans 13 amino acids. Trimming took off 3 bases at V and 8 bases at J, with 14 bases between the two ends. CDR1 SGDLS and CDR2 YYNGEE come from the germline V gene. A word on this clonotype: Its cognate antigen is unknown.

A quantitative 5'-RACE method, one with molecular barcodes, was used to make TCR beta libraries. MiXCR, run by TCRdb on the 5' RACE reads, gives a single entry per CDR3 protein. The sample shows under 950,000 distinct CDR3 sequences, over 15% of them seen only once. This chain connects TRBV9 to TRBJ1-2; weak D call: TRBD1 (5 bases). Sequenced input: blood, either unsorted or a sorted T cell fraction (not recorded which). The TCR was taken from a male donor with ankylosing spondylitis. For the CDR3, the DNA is TGTGCCAGCAGCGCAGCCGGGGGTCTCGGCTACACCTTC. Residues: CASSAAGGLGYTF.